This paragraph reports one T cell receptor (beta chain). Its antigen is not identified. The RNA, 0.5 to 1 ug, was put through reverse transcription using random hexamers. The immunoSEQ assay covered 54 Vbeta and 13 Jbeta segments for CDR3. TCRdb reanalysed the immunoSEQ multiplex PCR reads using MiXCR and keeps one entry per CDR3 protein. The sample records about 130,000 distinct CDR3 sequences, about 95% being singletons. The authors sequenced TCR beta from blood CD8+ and CD4+ T cells. Negative isolation yielded CD8+ and CD4+ T cells; FACS enriched TEMRA cells. These data are taken from a study of CD8 T cells in Susac syndrome. Findings of the study overall: The study recognized that its TCR sequencing and HLA analysis covered a relatively small number of individuals.

This CDR3 has 15 amino acids. The junction had 6 bases not matched to a gene; V was cut back by 5 bases and J by 4 bases. Germline V lookup: CDR1 LGHNA, CDR2 YSLEER. J is TRBJ1-3 and V is TRBV4-3; 9 positions match TRBD1. The origin of this receptor is a human donor with multiple sclerosis. Source material: CD4+ T cells from PBMCs. CDR3 region: CASSSADRGGNTIYF. The DNA of the CDR3 is TGCGCCAGCAGCTCCGCGGACAGGGGCGGAAACACCATATATTTT.